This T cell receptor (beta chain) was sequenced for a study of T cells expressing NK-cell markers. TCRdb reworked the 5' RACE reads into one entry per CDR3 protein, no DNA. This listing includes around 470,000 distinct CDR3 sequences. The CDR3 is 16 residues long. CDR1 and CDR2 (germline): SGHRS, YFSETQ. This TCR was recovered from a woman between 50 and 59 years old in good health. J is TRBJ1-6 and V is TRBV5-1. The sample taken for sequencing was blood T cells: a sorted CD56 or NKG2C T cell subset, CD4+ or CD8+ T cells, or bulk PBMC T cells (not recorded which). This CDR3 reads CASSLGASRSNSPLHF.